This T cell receptor (beta chain) came from a study of PD-L1 blockade in urothelial cancer. Background on the study: Males with bladder-origin urothelial cancer constituted about 90% of the roughly 30 patients. Counts from blood samples showed a median of roughly 150,000 T cells.

Some clones are missing from TCRdb's copy, which holds only in-frame ones; the method was immunoSEQ multiplex PCR. The data contain 29,000 or so clones, around 87% of them singletons. Broader study findings: Tumor-associated blood clones were expanded more by durable-benefit patients at 3 weeks.

About this clone itself: The antigen is unknown.

The length of the CDR3 is 12 residues. Germline V gives CDR1 MRHNA, CDR2 SNTAGT. The germline V and J ends were trimmed by 3 bases and 5 bases, with 7 bases remaining between them. Urothelial carcinoma affected the patients, and it was locally advanced or metastatic. The chain carries TRBV6-4 and TRBJ1-2, with D perhaps matching TRBD1 (5 bases). The sample consisted of PBMCs, taken around atezolizumab (anti-PD-L1) treatment. This clonotype was sampled from a man aged 45-65 years with urothelial cancer. The CDR3 DNA sequence: TGTGCCAGCAGTGATCCAGGGTATGGCTACACCTTC. Translating it yields CASSDPGYGYTF.